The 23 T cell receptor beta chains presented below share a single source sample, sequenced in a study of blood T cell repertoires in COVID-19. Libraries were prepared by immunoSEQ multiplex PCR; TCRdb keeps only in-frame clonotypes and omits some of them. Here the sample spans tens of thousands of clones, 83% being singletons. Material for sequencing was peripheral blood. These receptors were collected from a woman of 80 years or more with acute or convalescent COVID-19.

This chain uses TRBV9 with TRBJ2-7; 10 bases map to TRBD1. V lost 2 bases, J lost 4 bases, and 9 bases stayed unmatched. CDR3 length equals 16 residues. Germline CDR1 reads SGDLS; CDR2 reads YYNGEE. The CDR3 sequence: CASSVSWDRGLYEQYF. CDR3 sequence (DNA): TGTGCCAGCAGCGTTAGTTGGGACAGGGGTTTGTACGAGCAGTACTTC.

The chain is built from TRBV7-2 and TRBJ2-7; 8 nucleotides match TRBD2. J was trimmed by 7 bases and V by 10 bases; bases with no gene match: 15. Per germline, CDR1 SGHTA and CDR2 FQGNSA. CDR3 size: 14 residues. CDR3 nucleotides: TGTGCCACTATCACCACAGCGGGAGTCCGTGAGCAGTACTTC. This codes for CATITTAGVREQYF.

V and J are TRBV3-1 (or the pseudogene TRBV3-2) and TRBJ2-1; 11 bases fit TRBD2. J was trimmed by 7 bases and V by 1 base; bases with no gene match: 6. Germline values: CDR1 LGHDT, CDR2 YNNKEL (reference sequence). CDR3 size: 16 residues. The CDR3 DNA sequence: TGTGCCAGCAGCCAAGGAGCTAGCGGGAGGTCGAATGAGCAGTTCTTC. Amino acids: CASSQGASGRSNEQFF.

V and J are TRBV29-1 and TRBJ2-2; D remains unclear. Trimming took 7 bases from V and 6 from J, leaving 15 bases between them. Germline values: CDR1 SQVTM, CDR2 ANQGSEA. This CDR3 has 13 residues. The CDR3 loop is CSARLGRAGELFF. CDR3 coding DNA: TGCAGCGCGAGGTTGGGCCGCGCCGGGGAGCTGTTTTTT.

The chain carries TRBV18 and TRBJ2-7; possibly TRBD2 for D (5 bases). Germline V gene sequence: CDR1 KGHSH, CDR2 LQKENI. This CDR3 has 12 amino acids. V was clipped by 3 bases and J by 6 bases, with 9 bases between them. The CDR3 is CASSPARGEQYF. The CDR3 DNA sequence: TGTGCCAGCTCACCCGCCCGGGGCGAGCAGTACTTC.

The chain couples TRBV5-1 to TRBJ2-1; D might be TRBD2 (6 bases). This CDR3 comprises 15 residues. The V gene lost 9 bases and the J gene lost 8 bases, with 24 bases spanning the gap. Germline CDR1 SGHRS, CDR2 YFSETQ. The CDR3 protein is CATATGTLGLDEQFF. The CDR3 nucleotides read TGCGCCACTGCGACCGGGACTCTGGGGCTAGATGAGCAGTTCTTC.

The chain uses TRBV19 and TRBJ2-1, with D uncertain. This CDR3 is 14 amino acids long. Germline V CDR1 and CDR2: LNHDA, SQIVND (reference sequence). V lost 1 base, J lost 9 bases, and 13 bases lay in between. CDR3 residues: CASSIGISYSEQFF. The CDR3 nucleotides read TGTGCCAGTAGTATAGGAATTAGCTATAGTGAGCAGTTCTTC.

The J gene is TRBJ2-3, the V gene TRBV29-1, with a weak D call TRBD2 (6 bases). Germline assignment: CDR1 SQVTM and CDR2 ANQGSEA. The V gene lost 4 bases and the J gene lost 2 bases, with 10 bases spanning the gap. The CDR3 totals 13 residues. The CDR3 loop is CSVAAGYTDTQYF. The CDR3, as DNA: TGCAGCGTTGCGGCGGGGTACACAGATACGCAGTATTTT.

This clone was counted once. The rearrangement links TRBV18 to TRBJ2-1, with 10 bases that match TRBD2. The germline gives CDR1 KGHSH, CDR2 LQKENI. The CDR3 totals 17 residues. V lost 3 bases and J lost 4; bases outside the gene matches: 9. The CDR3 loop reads CASSPLPSGGSYNEQFF. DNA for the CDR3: TGTGCCAGCTCACCCCTGCCTAGCGGGGGTAGTTACAATGAGCAGTTCTTC.

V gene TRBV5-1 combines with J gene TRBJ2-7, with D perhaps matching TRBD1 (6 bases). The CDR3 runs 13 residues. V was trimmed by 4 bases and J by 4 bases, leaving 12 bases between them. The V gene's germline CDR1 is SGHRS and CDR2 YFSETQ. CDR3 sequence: CASSLDSMYEQYF. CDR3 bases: TGCGCCAGCAGCCTGGACAGTATGTACGAGCAGTACTTC.

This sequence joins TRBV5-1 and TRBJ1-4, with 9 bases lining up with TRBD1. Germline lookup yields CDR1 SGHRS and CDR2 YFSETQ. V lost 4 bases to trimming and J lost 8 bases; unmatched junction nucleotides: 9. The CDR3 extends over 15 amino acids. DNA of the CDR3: TGCGCCAGCAGCACAACAGGGGGCTTTCAAGAAAAACTGTTTTTT. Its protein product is CASSTTGGFQEKLFF.

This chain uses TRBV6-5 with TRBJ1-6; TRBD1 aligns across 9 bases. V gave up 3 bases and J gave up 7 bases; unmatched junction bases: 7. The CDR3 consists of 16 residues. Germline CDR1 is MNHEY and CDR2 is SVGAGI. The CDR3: CASSYAGTGPNSPLHF. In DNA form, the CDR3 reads TGTGCCAGCAGTTATGCCGGGACAGGGCCCAATTCACCCCTCCACTTT.

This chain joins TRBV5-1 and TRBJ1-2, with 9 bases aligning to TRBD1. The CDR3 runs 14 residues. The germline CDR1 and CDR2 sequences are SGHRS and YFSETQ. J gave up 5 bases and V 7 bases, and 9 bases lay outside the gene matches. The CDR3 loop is CASGWGQGPYGYTF. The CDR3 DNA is TGCGCCAGCGGATGGGGACAGGGACCGTATGGCTACACCTTC. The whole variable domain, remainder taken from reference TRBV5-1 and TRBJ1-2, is KAGVTQTPRYLIKTRGQQVTLSCSPISGHRSVSWYQQTPGQGLQFLFEYFSETQRNKGNFPGRFSGRQFSNSRSEMNVSTLELGDSALYLCASGWGQGPYGYTFGSGTRLTVV.

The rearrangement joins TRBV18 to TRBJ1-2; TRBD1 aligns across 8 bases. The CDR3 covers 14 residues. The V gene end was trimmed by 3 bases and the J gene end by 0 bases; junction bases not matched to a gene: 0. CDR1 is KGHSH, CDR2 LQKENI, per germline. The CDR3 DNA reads TGTGCCAGCTCACCGACAGGGGCTAACTATGGCTACACCTTC. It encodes CASSPTGANYGYTF.

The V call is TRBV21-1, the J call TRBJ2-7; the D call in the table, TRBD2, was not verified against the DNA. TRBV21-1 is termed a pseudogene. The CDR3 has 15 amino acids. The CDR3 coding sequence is TGTGCCAGCAGGGAGGGCCAGAACCACTCCTACGAGCAGTACTTC. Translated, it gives CASREGQNHSYEQYF.

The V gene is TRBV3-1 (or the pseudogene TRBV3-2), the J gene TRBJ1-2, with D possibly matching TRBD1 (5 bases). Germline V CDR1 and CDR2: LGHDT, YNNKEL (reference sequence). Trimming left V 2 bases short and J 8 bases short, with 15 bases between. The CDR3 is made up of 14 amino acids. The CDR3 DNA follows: TGTGCCAGCAGCCAACAAGGGGTGTGGGCCGGCTACACCTTC. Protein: CASSQQGVWAGYTF.

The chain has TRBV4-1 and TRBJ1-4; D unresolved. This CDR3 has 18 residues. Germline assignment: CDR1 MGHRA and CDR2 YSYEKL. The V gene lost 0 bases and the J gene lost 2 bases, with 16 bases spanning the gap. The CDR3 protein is CASSQDYLRGGTNEKLFF. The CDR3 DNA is TGCGCCAGCAGCCAAGATTACCTCCGGGGTGGCACTAATGAAAAACTGTTTTTT.

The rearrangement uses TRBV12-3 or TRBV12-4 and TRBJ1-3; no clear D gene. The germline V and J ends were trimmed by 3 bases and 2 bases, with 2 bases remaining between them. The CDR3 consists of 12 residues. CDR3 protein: CASSFTGNTIYF. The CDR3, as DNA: TGTGCCAGCAGTTTCACTGGAAACACCATATATTTT.

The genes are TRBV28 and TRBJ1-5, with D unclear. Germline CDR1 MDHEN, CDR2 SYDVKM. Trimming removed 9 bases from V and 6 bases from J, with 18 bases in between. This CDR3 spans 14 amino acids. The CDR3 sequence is CASSPEAGGQPQHF. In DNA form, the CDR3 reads TGTGCCAGTAGCCCCGAGGCAGGAGGTCAGCCCCAGCATTTT.

In DNA form, the CDR3 reads TGTGCCAGCAGCTTATCATCCGGTCGGAACACTGAAGCTTTCTTT. Translation: CASSLSSGRNTEAFF. This chain connects TRBV7-9 to TRBJ1-1; no reliable D call. V shed 2 bases and J shed 1 base, with 11 bases lying between them. The CDR3 runs to 15 residues. The germline V gene has CDR1 SEHNR and CDR2 FQNEAQ (reference sequence).

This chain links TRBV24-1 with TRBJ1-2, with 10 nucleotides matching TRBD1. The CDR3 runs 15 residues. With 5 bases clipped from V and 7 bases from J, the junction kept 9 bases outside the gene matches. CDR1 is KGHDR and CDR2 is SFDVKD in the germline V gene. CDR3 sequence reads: CATSAAGQGIGGYTF. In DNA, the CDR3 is TGTGCCACCAGTGCCGCGGGACAGGGGATCGGTGGCTACACCTTC.

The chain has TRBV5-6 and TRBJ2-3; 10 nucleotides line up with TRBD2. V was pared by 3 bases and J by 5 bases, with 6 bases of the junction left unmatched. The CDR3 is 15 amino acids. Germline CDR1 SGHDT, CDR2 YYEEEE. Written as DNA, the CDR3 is TGTGCCAGCAGCTCCGGGACTAGCGCGAGAGATACGCAGTATTTT. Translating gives CASSSGTSARDTQYF.

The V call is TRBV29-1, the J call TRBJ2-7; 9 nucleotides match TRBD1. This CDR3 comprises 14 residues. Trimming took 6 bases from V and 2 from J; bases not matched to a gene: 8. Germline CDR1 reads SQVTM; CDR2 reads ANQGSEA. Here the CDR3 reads CSVVGTGSAYEQYF. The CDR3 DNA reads TGCAGCGTGGTCGGGACAGGGAGTGCCTACGAGCAGTACTTC.